This T cell receptor (beta chain) appears in the sequencing data of a study of early T cells in non-severe SARS-CoV-2 infection. About the research overall: Sequencing input comprised bulk RNA from unsorted whole blood; chain pairing was not available.

The study, taken as a whole, reports: VDJdb matches were skewed toward anti-spike CD8 T cell responses.

This clonotype was counted a few times. Its antigen is not identified. Sequence at one end of the junction differs from germline and may be a read error. The CDR3 contains 12 residues. Unique molecular identifiers tagged individual cDNA molecules. From the 5' RACE reads, TCRdb called clonotypes with MiXCR, one entry per CDR3 protein. The repertoire holds fewer than 120,000 distinct CDR3 sequences, with approximately 12% as singletons. Specimen: whole blood, collected at baseline. The chain links TRBV12-3 or TRBV12-4 to TRBJ2-7; D uncertain. The sequence derives from an adult who was a healthcare worker with PCR-confirmed SARS-CoV-2 infection or an uninfected control (not recorded which). The CDR3 bases are TGTGCCAGCAGTTTAGGTGTTTTGGCTAGAAGGTTC. This sequence encodes CASSLGVLARRF.